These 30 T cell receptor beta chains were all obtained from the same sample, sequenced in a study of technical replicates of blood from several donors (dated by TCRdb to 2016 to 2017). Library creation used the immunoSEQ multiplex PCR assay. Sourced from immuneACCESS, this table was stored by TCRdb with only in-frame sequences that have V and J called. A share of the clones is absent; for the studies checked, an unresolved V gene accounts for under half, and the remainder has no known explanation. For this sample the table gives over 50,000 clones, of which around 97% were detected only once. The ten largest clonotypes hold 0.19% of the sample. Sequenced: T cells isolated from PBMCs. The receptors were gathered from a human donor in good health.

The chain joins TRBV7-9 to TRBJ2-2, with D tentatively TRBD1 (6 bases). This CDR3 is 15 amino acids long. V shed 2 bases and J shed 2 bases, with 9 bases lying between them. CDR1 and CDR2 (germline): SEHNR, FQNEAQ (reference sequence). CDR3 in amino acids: CASSLMGQNTGELFF. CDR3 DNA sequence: TGTGCCAGCAGCTTAATGGGACAAAACACCGGGGAGCTGTTTTTT.

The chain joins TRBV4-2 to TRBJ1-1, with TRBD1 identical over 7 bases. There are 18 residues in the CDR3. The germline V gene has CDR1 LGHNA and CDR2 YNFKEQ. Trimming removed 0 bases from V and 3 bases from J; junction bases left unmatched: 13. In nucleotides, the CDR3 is TGTGCCAGCAGCCAAGAAGGCCACAGGGGAGGTTGGGACACTGAAGCTTTCTTT. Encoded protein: CASSQEGHRGGWDTEAFF.

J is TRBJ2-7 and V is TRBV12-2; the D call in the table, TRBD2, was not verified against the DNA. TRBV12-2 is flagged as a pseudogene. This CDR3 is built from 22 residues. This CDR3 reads CASRLLAGVSVGSNKPYYEQYF. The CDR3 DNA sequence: TGTGCAAGTCGCTTACTAGCGGGAGTGTCGGTCGGCTCGAACAAACCTTACTACGAGCAGTACTTC.

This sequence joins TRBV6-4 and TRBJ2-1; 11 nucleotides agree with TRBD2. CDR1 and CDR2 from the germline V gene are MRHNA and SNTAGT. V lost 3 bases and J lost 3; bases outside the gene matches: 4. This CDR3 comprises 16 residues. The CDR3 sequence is CASSESGTSGYNEQFF. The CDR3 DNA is TGTGCCAGCAGTGAATCCGGGACTAGCGGCTACAATGAGCAGTTCTTC.

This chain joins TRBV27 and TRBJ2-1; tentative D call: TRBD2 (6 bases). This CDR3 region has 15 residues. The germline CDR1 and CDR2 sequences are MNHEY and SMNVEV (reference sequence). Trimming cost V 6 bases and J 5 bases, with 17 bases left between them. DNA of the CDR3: TGTGCCAGCAGGGGCCGGGGGTTTTTGGACAATGAGCAGTTCTTC. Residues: CASRGRGFLDNEQFF.

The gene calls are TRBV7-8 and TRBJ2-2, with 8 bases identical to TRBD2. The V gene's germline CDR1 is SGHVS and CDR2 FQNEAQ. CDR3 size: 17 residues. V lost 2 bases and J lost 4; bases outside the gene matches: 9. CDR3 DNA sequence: TGTGCCAGCAGCTTATCGCGAGGCCGGGGGGGCACCGGGGAGCTGTTTTTT. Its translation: CASSLSRGRGGTGELFF. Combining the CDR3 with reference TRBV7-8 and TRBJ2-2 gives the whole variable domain GAGVSQSPRYKVAKRGQDVALRCDPISGHVSLFWYQQALGQGPEFLTYFQNEAQLDKSGLPSDRFFAERPEGSVSTLKIQRTQQEDSAVYLCASSLSRGRGGTGELFFGEGSRLTVL.

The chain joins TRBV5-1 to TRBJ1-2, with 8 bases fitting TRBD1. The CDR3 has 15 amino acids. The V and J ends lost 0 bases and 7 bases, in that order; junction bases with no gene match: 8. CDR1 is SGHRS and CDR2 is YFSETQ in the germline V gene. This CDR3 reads CASSLDTGGKPGYTF. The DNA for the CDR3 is TGCGCCAGCAGCTTGGACACAGGGGGGAAGCCTGGCTACACCTTC.

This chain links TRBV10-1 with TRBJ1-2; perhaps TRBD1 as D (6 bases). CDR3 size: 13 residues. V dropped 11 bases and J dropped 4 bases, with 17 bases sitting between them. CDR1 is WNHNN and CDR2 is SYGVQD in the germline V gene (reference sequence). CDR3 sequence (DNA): TGCGCCTCTTCTAGGGGGGGATCCTATGGCTACACCTTC. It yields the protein CASSRGGSYGYTF.

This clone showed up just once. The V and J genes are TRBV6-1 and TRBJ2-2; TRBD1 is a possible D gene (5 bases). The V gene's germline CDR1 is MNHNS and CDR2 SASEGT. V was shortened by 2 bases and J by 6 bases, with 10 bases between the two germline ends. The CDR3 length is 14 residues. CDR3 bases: TGTGCCAGCAGTGAAATATCAGGGTCCGGGGAGCTGTTTTTT. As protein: CASSEISGSGELFF.

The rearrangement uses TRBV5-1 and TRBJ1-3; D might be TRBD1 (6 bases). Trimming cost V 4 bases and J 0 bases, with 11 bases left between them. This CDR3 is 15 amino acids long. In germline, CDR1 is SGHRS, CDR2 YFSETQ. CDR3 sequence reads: CASSLSGVSGNTIYF. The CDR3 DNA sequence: TGCGCCAGCAGCCTCTCAGGGGTCTCTGGAAACACCATATATTTT.

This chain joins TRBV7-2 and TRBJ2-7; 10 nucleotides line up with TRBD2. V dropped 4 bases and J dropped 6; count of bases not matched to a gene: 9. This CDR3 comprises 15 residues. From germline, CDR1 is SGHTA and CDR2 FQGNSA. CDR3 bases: TGTGCCAGCAGCTACCAGCCAGCGGGGGGGCCCGAGCAGTACTTC. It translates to CASSYQPAGGPEQYF.

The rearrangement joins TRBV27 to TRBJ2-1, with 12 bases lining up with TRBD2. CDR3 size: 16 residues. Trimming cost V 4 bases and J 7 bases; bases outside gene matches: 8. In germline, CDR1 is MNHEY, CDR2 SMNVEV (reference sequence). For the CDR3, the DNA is TGTGCCAGCAGTTCAATCGCTGGGACTAGCGGGAATGAGCAGTTCTTC. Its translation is CASSSIAGTSGNEQFF.

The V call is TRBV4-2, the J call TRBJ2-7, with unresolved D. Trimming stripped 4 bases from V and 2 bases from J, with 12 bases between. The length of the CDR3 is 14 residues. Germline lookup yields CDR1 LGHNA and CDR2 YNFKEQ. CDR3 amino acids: CASSPSELPYEQYF. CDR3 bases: TGTGCCAGCAGCCCAAGCGAGCTCCCCTACGAGCAGTACTTC.

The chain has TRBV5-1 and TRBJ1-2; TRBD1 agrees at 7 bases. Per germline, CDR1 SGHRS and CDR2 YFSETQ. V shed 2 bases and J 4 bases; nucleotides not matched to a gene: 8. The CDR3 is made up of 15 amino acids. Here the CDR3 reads CASSLADRVPYGYTF. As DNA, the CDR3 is TGCGCCAGCAGCTTAGCAGACAGGGTGCCCTATGGCTACACCTTC.

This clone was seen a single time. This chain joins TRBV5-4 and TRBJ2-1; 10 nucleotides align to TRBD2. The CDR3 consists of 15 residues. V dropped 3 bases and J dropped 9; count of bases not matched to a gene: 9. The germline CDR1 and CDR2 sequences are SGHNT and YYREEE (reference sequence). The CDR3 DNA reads TGTGCCAGCAGCTCCACTAGCGGGGCTGAAGGTGAGCAGTTCTTC. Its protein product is CASSSTSGAEGEQFF.

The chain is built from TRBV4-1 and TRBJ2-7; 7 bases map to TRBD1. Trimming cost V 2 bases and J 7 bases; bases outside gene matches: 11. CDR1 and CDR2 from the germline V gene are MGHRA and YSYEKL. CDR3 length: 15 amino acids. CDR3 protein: CASSQLEGALGEQYF. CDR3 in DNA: TGCGCCAGCAGCCAATTAGAGGGGGCCCTGGGGGAGCAGTACTTC.

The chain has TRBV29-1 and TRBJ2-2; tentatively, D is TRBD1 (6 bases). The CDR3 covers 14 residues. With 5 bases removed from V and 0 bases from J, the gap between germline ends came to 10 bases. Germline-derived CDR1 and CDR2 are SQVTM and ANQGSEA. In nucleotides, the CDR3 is TGCAGCGTTTGGCAGGGGCCGAACACCGGGGAGCTGTTTTTT. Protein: CSVWQGPNTGELFF.

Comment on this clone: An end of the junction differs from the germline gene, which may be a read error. This CDR3 reads CASSAWDREPFF. Here the CDR3 DNA reads TGTGCCAGCAGCGCGTGGGACCGGGAGCCGTTCTTC. This rearrangement joins TRBV9 to TRBJ2-1, with D maybe TRBD2 (6 bases). The length of the CDR3 is 12 residues. Germline CDR1 and CDR2: SGDLS and YYNGEE.

CDR3 DNA sequence: TGTGCCAGCACTTGGGAGAGCGGGACCTCCTACGAGCAGTACTTC. Its protein product is CASTWESGTSYEQYF. This chain links TRBV6-5 with TRBJ2-7, with 7 bases matching TRBD2. Trimming cost V 7 bases and J 0 bases; bases outside gene matches: 9. CDR3 size: 15 residues. Germline values: CDR1 MNHEY, CDR2 SVGAGI.

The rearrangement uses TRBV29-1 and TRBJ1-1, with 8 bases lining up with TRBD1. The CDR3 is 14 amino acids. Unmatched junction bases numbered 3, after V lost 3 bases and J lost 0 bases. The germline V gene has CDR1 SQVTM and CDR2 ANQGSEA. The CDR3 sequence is CSVEHRGMNTEAFF. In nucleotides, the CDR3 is TGCAGCGTTGAGCACAGGGGGATGAACACTGAAGCTTTCTTT.

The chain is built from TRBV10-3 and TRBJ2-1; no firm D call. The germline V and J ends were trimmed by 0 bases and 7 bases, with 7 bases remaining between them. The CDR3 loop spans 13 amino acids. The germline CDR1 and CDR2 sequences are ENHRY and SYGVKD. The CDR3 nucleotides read TGTGCCATCAGTGAGTCGAGGAGTAATGAGCAGTTCTTC. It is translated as CAISESRSNEQFF.

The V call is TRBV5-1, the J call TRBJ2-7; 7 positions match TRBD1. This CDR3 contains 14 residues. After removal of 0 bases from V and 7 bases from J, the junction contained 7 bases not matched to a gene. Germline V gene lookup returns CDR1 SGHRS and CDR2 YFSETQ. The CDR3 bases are TGCGCCAGCAGCTTGGCGGGACAGCCCTCTGAGCAGTACTTC. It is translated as CASSLAGQPSEQYF.

In DNA form, the CDR3 reads TGCGCCAGCAGCAATCGACAGGGGGCGCCCAACGAGCAGTACTTC. Translated, it gives CASSNRQGAPNEQYF. This chain uses TRBV5-1 with TRBJ2-7; 10 bases align to TRBD1. CDR3 length: 15 residues. Germline lookup yields CDR1 SGHRS and CDR2 YFSETQ. The V and J ends lost 4 bases and 5 bases, in that order; junction bases with no gene match: 9. Full variable domain (missing parts from reference TRBV5-1 and TRBJ2-7): KAGVTQTPRYLIKTRGQQVTLSCSPISGHRSVSWYQQTPGQGLQFLFEYFSETQRNKGNFPGRFSGRQFSNSRSEMNVSTLELGDSALYLCASSNRQGAPNEQYFGPGTRLTVT.

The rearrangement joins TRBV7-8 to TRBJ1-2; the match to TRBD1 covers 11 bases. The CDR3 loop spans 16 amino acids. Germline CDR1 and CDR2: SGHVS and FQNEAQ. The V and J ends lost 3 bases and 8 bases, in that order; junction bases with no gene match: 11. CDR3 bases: TGTGCCAGCAGCTTGCCGCCGGGACAGGGGGAAGGAGGCTACACCTTC. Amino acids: CASSLPPGQGEGGYTF.

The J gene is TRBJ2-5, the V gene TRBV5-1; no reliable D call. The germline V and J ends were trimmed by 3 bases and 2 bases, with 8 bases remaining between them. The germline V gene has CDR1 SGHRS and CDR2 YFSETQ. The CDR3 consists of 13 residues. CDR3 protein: CASSYDTQETQYF. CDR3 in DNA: TGCGCCAGCAGCTACGACACTCAAGAGACCCAGTACTTC.

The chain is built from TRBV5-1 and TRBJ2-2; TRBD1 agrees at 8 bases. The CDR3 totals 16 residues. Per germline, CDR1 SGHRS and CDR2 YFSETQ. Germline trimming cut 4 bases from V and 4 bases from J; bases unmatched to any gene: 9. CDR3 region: CASSPGTGVPTGELFF. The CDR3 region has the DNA TGCGCCAGCAGCCCAGGGACAGGAGTTCCCACCGGGGAGCTGTTTTTT. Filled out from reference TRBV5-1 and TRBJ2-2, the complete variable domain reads KAGVTQTPRYLIKTRGQQVTLSCSPISGHRSVSWYQQTPGQGLQFLFEYFSETQRNKGNFPGRFSGRQFSNSRSEMNVSTLELGDSALYLCASSPGTGVPTGELFFGEGSRLTVL.

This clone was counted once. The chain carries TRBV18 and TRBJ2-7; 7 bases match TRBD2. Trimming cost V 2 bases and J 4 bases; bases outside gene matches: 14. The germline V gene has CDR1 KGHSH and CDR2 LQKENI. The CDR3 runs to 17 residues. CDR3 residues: CASSPALAATFRYEQYF. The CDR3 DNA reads TGTGCCAGCTCACCAGCTCTAGCGGCGACCTTTCGTTACGAGCAGTACTTC. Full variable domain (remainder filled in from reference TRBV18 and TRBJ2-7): NAGVMQNPRHLVRRRGQEARLRCSPMKGHSHVYWYRQLPEEGLKFMVYLQKENIIDESGMPKERFSAEFPKEGPSILRIQQVVRGDSAAYFCASSPALAATFRYEQYFGPGTRLTVT.

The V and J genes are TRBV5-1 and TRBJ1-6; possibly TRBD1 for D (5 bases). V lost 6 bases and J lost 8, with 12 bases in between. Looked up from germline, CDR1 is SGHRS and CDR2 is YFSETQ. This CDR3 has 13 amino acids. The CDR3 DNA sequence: TGCGCCAGCAACTGGGCAGGGTATTCACCCCTCCACTTT. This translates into CASNWAGYSPLHF.

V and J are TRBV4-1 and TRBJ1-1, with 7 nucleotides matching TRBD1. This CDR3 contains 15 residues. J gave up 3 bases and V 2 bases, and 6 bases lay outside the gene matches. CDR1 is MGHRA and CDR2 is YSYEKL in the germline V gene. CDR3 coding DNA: TGCGCCAGCAGCCAAAGGGGACAGTCACACACTGAAGCTTTCTTT. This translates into CASSQRGQSHTEAFF.

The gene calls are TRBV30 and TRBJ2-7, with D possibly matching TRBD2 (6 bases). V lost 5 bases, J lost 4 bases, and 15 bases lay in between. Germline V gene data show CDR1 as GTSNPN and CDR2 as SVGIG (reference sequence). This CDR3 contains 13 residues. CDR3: CAWQSIRGYEQYF. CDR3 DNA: TGTGCCTGGCAAAGTATTCGGGGGTACGAGCAGTACTTC. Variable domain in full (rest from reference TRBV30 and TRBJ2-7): SQTIHQWPATLVQPVGSPLSLECTVEGTSNPNLYWYRQAAGRGLQLLFYSVGIGQISSEVPQNLSASRPQDRQFILSSKKLLLSDSGFYLCAWQSIRGYEQYFGPGTRLTVT.